A selection of T cell receptor beta chains follows, all from one sample in a study of CD8 T cells in ankylosing spondylitis. A single record per CDR3 protein comes from TCRdb applying MiXCR to the 5' RACE reads. The sample carries roughly 150,000 distinct CDR3 sequences, roughly 6.6% recorded once. The specimen sequenced was blood, either unsorted or a sorted T cell fraction (not recorded which). The origin of the receptors is a female donor with ankylosing spondylitis or in good health (not recorded which). The CDR3 runs from the conserved cysteine through the conserved F or W. A D gene is named only where the DNA matches it firmly. The listing skips clone size in some rows; elsewhere it reads once, few, many or a size class.

CDR3 protein,CDR3 DNA,V gene,J gene,D gene,clone size
CSARSSLTGENEQFF,TGCAGTGCTAGATCTTCTCTGACAGGGGAGAATGAGCAGTTCTTC,TRBV20-1,TRBJ2-1,TRBD1,many
CASSSDGGFTDTQYF,TGCGCCAGCAGCTCGGACGGAGGCTTCACAGATACGCAGTATTTT,TRBV5-1,TRBJ2-3,NA,many
CASSSQTGDSYNEQFF,TGTGCCAGCAGTTCCCAGACAGGGGACTCCTACAATGAGCAGTTCTTC,TRBV28,TRBJ2-1,TRBD1,many
CSAGQGFSEQYF,TGCAGCGCCGGACAGGGTTTTTCCGAGCAGTACTTC,TRBV29-1,TRBJ2-7,TRBD1,many
CSARELPGQGAPTEAFF,TGCAGTGCTAGAGAATTACCGGGACAGGGGGCGCCCACTGAAGCTTTCTTT,TRBV20-1,TRBJ1-1,TRBD1,many
CASSRGQGVDGYTF,TGCGCCAGCAGCCGAGGACAGGGGGTTGATGGCTACACCTTC,TRBV4-3,TRBJ1-2,TRBD1,many
CSAPRGPINEQFF,TGCAGTGCTCCTCGAGGCCCTATCAATGAGCAGTTCTTC,TRBV20-1,TRBJ2-1,NA,many
CSAPGARNEQFF,TGCAGTGCTCCCGGAGCACGGAATGAGCAGTTCTTC,TRBV20-1,TRBJ2-1,NA,many
CASSIGQGAGTGELFF,TGCGCCAGCAGCATAGGACAGGGGGCCGGCACCGGGGAGCTGTTTTTT,TRBV5-1,TRBJ2-2,TRBD1,many
CASSLQGRNQPQHF,TGTGCCAGCAGTTTACAGGGACGCAATCAGCCCCAGCATTTT,TRBV12-3/TRBV12-4,TRBJ1-5,NA,many
CATSVSSGGGSSYNEQFF,TGTGCCACCAGTGTTTCAAGCGGGGGGGGAAGCTCCTACAATGAGCAGTTCTTC,TRBV24-1,TRBJ2-1,TRBD2,many
CASSQDPTGPRGYTF,TGTGCCAGCAGCCAAGACCCGACAGGACCTAGGGGCTACACCTTC,TRBV14,TRBJ1-2,NA,many
CASSQGGFAYEQYF,TGTGCCAGCAGCCAAGGGGGCTTCGCCTACGAGCAGTACTTC,TRBV6-1,TRBJ2-7,TRBD1,many
CASSLEERGPNEQFF,TGTGCCAGCAGCTTGGAGGAAAGGGGGCCAAATGAGCAGTTCTTC,TRBV5-5,TRBJ2-1,TRBD1,many
CASSPPAALNYGYTF,TGTGCCAGCAGCCCCCCGGCCGCCCTTAACTATGGCTACACCTTC,TRBV28,TRBJ1-2,NA,few
CSARRQPNEQFF,TGCAGTGCTAGACGTCAGCCCAATGAGCAGTTCTTC,TRBV20-1,TRBJ2-1,NA,many
CASNRPGGTGNTIYF,TGCGCCAGCAATCGACCAGGGGGCACTGGAAACACCATATATTTT,TRBV23-1,TRBJ1-3,TRBD1,many
CASSLAGQISGNTIYF,TGTGCCAGCAGCTTAGCGGGGCAGATCTCTGGAAACACCATATATTTT,TRBV7-8,TRBJ1-3,NA,many
CASSPGTGLDQPQHF,TGCGCCAGCAGCCCCGGGACAGGGCTTGATCAGCCCCAGCATTTT,TRBV5-1,TRBJ1-5,TRBD1,NA
CASSRPTGPEGDTQYF,TGTGCCAGCAGTAGACCCACAGGGCCGGAGGGAGATACGCAGTATTTT,TRBV6-2/TRBV6-3,TRBJ2-3,NA,many
CASSLTGTRGTEAFF,TGTGCCAGCAGCCTCACCGGGACTAGGGGAACTGAAGCTTTCTTT,TRBV6-1,TRBJ1-1,NA,many
CASSYGTGGDTQYF,TGTGCCAGCAGCTATGGGACAGGAGGGGATACGCAGTATTTT,TRBV5-5,TRBJ2-3,TRBD1,many
CASSDPVRGGRDTQYF,TGTGCCAGCAGTGACCCCGTGCGGGGGGGCCGTGATACGCAGTATTTT,TRBV25-1,TRBJ2-3,TRBD2,many
CASSLAGSGYGYTF,TGTGCCAGCAGCTTAGCCGGGTCTGGCTATGGCTACACCTTC,TRBV7-2,TRBJ1-2,NA,many
CASSLPGGATNEKLFF,TGCGCCAGCAGCTTGCCAGGAGGTGCAACTAATGAAAAACTGTTTTTT,TRBV5-1,TRBJ1-4,NA,many
CATSLGRGLDGYTF,TGTGCCACCAGTCTAGGGAGGGGCTTGGATGGCTACACCTTC,TRBV15,TRBJ1-2,NA,once
CASSLRAGTSYNEQFF,TGTGCCAGCAGCTTAAGGGCAGGGACTTCCTACAATGAGCAGTTCTTC,TRBV7-2,TRBJ2-1,NA,few
CSAWDRGHYGYTF,TGCAGTGCGTGGGACAGAGGGCACTATGGCTACACCTTC,TRBV20-1,TRBJ1-2,TRBD1,many
CASSDTNTIYF,TGTGCCAGCAGCGATACAAACACCATATATTTT,TRBV7-9,TRBJ1-3,NA,many
CASSLSLNTEAFF,TGTGCCAGCAGTTTATCGTTGAACACTGAAGCTTTCTTT,TRBV28,TRBJ1-1,NA,many
CASSLYMETYEQYF,TGCGCCAGCAGCTTGTACATGGAGACCTACGAGCAGTACTTC,TRBV5-1,TRBJ2-7,NA,many
CASSEQGSNSPLHF,TGTGCCAGCAGTGAACAGGGGAGTAATTCACCCCTCCACTTT,TRBV6-1,TRBJ1-6,NA,many
CASSFGTGGNTEAFF,TGTGCCAGCAGTTTCGGGACAGGGGGGAACACTGAAGCTTTCTTT,TRBV12-3/TRBV12-4,TRBJ1-1,TRBD1,many
CASSQEVLLSYNEQFF,TGTGCCAGCAGCCAAGAGGTACTCTTATCCTACAATGAGCAGTTCTTC,TRBV3-1,TRBJ2-1,NA,many
CASSQEGPLSSYNEQFF,TGCGCCAGCAGCCAGGAGGGGCCGCTGAGCTCCTACAATGAGCAGTTCTTC,TRBV4-1,TRBJ2-1,NA,many
CASSLRDRASYEQYF,TGTGCCAGCAGCCTCCGGGACAGGGCATCCTACGAGCAGTACTTC,TRBV13,TRBJ2-7,TRBD1,NA
CAISDGLRRDTEAFF,TGTGCCATCAGTGATGGCCTCCGGCGAGACACTGAAGCTTTCTTT,TRBV10-3,TRBJ1-1,NA,many
CASSRQVLSMNEQFF,TGTGCCAGCAGCCGCCAGGTCCTTAGTATGAATGAGCAGTTCTTC,TRBV7-8,TRBJ2-1,NA,many
CASSQGHSQPQHF,TGTGCCAGCAGCCAAGGCCACAGTCAGCCCCAGCATTTT,TRBV14,TRBJ1-5,NA,many
CASSLGMAEAFF,TGCGCCAGCAGCTTAGGTATGGCTGAAGCTTTCTTT,TRBV5-1,TRBJ1-1,NA,many
CSASPNTGGDRPQHF,TGCAGTGCTAGCCCCAACACAGGGGGAGATCGGCCCCAGCATTTT,TRBV20-1,TRBJ1-5,TRBD1,many